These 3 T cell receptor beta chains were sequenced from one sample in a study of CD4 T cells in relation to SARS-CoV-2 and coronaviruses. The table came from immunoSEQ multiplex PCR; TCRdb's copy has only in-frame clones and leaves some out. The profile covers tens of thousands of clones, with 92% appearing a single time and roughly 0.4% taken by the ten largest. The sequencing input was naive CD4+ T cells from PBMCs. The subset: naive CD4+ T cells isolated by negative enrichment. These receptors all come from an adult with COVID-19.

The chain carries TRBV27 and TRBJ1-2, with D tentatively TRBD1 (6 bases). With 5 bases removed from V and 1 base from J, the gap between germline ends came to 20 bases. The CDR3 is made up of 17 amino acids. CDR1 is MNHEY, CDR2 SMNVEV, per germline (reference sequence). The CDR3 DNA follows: TGTGCCAGCAGTCCACGTTCGTGGACAGACTTTAACTATGGCTACACCTTC. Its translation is CASSPRSWTDFNYGYTF.

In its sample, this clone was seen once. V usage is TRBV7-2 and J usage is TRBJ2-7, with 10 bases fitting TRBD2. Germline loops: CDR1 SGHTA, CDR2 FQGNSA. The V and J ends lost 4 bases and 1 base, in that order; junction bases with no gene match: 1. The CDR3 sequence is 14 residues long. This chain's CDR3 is CASSSTSGSYEQYF. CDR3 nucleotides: TGTGCCAGCAGCTCGACTAGCGGGTCCTACGAGCAGTACTTC.

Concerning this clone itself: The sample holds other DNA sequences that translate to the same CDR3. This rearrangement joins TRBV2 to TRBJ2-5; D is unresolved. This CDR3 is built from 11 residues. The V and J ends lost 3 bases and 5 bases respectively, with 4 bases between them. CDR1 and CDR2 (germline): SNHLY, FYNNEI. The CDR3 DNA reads TGTGCCAGCAGTGAGGGGGAGACCCAGTACTTC. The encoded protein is CASSEGETQYF.